This is a list of T cell receptor beta chains from one sample in a study of T cells in Graves' hyperthyroidism and ophthalmopathy. TCRdb analysed the multiplex PCR reads with MiXCR anew, one entry per CDR3 protein. The sample has roughly 740,000 distinct CDR3 sequences, 15% to 20% seen once. The specimen was blood. The receptors come from a man between 18 and 35 years old with Graves' hyperthyroidism. Each CDR3 is given with its conserved first and last residue.

>TRBJ2-1|TRBV7-3|15
CASSSTGIGALAQFF
>TRBJ1-3|TRBV7-2|16
CASSLVLRAGGNTIYF
>TRBJ2-3|TRBV5-1|16
CASSLPIVSGTDTQYF
>TRBJ2-3|TRBV20-1|19
CSVTTQPNPGAISTDTQYF
>TRBJ2-5|TRBV7-2|14
CASSPAHGGKTQYF
>TRBJ2-7|TRBV29-1|12
CSVELTGDEQYF
>TRBJ2-5|TRBV24-1|16
CATSDSGQGLGETQYF
>TRBJ1-5|TRBV12-5|13
CASGLTGYQPQHF
>TRBJ2-7|TRBV18|14
CASSRLAETYEQYF
>TRBJ2-2|TRBV5-4|17
CASSPPLGGANTGELFF
>TRBJ2-5|TRBV2|12
CASRGQGETQYF
>TRBJ2-3|TRBV12-3/TRBV12-4|15
CASSHAGQPTDTQYF
>TRBJ2-7|TRBV7-9|13
CASSLESGSEQYF
>TRBJ2-5|TRBV7-8|15
CASSFTGLEQETQYF
>TRBJ2-3|TRBV6-1|14
CASSGTGGPDTQYF
>TRBJ2-4|TRBV29-1|16
CSVEVIGGLAKNIQYF
>TRBJ2-4|TRBV20-1|15
CSARPSGGRPKGQYF
>TRBJ2-7|TRBV5-5|13
CASSSEDLDEQYF